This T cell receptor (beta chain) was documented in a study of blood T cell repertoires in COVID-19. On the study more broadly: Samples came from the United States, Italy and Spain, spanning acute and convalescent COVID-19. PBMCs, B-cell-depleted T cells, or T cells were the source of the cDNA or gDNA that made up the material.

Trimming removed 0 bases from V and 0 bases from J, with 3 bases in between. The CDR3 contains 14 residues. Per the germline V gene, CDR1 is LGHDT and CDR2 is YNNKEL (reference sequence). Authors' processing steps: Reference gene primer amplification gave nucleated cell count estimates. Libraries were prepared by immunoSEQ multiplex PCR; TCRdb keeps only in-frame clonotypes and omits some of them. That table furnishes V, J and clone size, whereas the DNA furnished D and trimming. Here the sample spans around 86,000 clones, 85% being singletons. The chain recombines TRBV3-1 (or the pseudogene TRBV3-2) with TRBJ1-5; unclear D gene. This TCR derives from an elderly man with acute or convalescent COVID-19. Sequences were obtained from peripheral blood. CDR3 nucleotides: TGTGCCAGCAGCCAAGACTATAGCAATCAGCCCCAGCATTTT. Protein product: CASSQDYSNQPQHF.